In its sample, the clone carrying this TCR beta chain was seen a few times. Antigen specificity is unknown. TCRdb reprocessed the RT-PCR reads via MiXCR and lists one record per CDR3 protein. The table records approximately 700,000 distinct CDR3 sequences, less than 20% of them present only once. The sample is drawn from a study of response to subunit inactivated influenza vaccine. Study observations and caveats: Authors proposed each seasonal influenza vaccination draws in few new T cells.

The sequence came from a man in his fifties who received an inactivated influenza vaccine. The sequencing used PBMCs from blood, collected approximately 13 days after vaccination.

CDR3 amino acids: CASSASSGGGRETQYF. The CDR3 nucleotides are TGTGCCAGCAGCGCCTCGTCCGGTGGGGGTAGAGAGACCCAGTACTTC. The gene calls are TRBV7-2 and TRBJ2-5, with D perhaps matching TRBD1 or TRBD2 (5 bases each). V was cut by 5 bases and J by 4 bases, with 20 bases left in between. CDR1 SGHTA and CDR2 FQGNSA come from the germline V gene. CDR3 size: 16 residues.